This TCR beta chain was sequenced in a study of CD8 T cells in Susac syndrome. Study summary: When their blood was taken, patients with Susac syndrome were therapy-naive, taking corticosteroids, or taking intravenous immunoglobulin alone.

High-throughput TCR beta sequencing covered peripheral CD8+ and CD4+ T cells. Patients having Susac syndrome satisfied recently defined diagnostic criteria for definite or probable disease. The authors reverse transcribed roughly 0.5 to 1 ug RNA with random hexamers. Amplification of TCR beta CDR3 spanned 54 Vbeta and 13 Jbeta via immunoSEQ multiplex PCR. TCRdb processed the immunoSEQ multiplex PCR reads anew with MiXCR; each CDR3 protein has one entry. The sample yields about 90,000 distinct CDR3 sequences, around 96% seen once. Germline V gene sequence: CDR1 LGHNA, CDR2 YNFKEQ. V lost 0 bases to trimming and J lost 2 bases; unmatched junction nucleotides: 7. This CDR3 has 18 amino acids.

Sequenced input: CD8+ T cells from PBMCs. The chain has TRBV4-2 and TRBJ2-3, with 11 bases aligning to TRBD1. This TCR came from a human donor with Susac syndrome. CDR3 nucleotide sequence: TGTGCCAGCAGCCAAGAAGTCGGGACAGGGGGGCTCACAGATACGCAGTATTTT. This gives the protein CASSQEVGTGGLTDTQYF.